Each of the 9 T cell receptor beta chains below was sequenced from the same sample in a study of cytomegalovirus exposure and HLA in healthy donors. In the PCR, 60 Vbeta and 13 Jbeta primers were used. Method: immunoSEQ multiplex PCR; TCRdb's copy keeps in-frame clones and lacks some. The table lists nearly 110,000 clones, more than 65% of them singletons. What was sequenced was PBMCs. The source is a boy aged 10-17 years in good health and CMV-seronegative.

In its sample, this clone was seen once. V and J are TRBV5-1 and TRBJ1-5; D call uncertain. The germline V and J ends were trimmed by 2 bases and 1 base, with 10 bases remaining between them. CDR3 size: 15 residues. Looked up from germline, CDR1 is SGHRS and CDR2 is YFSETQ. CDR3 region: CASSFGGISNQPQHF. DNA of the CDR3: TGCGCCAGCAGCTTTGGAGGGATAAGCAATCAGCCCCAGCATTTT.

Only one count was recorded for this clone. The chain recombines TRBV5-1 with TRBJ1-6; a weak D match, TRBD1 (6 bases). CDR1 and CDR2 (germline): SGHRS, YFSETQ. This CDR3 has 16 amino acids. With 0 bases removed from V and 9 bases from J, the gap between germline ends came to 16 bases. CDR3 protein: CASSLEAGGRGSPLHF. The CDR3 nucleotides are TGCGCCAGCAGCTTGGAGGCCGGTGGCAGGGGTTCACCCCTCCACTTT.

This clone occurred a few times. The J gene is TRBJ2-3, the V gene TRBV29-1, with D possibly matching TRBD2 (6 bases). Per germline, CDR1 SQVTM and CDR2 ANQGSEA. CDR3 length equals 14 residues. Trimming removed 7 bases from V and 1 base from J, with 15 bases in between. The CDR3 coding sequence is TGCAGCGGCGATTCGGGCGGGGGCACAGATACGCAGTATTTT. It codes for CSGDSGGGTDTQYF.

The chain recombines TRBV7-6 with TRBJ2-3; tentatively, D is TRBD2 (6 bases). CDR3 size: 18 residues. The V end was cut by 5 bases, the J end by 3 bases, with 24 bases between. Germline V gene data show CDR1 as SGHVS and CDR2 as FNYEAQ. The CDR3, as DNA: TGTGCCAGCAGCCCCGTATTATTGGGAGGTCGTTTGACAGATACGCAGTATTTT. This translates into CASSPVLLGGRLTDTQYF.

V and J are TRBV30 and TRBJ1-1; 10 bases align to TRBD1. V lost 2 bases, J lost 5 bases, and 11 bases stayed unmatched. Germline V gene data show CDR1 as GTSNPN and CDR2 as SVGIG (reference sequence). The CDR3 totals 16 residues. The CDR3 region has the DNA TGTGCCTGGAGTATAACCTACGGACAGGGGGGAACTGAAGCTTTCTTT. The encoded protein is CAWSITYGQGGTEAFF. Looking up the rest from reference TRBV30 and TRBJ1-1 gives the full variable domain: SQTIHQWPATLVQPVGSPLSLECTVEGTSNPNLYWYRQAAGRGLQLLFYSVGIGQISSEVPQNLSASRPQDRQFILSSKKLLLSDSGFYLCAWSITYGQGGTEAFFGQGTRLTVV.

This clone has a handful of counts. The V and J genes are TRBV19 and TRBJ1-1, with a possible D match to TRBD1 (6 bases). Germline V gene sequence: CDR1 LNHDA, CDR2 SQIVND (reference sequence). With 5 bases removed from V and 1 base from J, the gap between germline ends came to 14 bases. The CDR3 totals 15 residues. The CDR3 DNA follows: TGTGCCAGTAGTCTCTACAGGGTGGAGAACACTGAAGCTTTCTTT. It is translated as CASSLYRVENTEAFF.

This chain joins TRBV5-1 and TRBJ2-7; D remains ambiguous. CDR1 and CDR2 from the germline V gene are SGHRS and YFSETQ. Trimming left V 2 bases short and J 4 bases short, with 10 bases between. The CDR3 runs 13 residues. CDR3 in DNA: TGCGCCAGCAGCTTTACTGACTCATACGAGCAGTACTTC. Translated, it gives CASSFTDSYEQYF.

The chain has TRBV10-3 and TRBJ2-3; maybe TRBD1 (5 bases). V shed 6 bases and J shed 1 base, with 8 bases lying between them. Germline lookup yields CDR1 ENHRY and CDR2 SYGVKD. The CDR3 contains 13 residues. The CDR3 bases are TGTGCCATCAGCTTACAGGGCACAGATACGCAGTATTTT. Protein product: CAISLQGTDTQYF.

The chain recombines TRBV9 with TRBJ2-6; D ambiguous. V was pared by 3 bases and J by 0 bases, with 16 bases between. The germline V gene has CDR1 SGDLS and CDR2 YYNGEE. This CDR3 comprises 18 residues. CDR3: CASSETTAVNSGANVLTF. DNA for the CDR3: TGTGCCAGCAGCGAGACCACAGCTGTTAACTCTGGGGCCAACGTCCTGACTTTC.